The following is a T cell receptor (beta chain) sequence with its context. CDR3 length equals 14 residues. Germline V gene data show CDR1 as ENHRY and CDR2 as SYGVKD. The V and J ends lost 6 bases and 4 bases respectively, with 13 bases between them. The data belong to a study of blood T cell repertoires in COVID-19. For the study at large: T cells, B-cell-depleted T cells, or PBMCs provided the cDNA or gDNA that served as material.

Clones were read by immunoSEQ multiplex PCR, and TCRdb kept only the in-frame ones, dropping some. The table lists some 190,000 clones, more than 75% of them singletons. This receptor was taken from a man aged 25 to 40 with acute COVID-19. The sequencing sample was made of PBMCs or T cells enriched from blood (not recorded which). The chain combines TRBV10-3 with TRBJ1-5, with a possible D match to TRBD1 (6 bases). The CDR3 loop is CAISPGEGNQPQHF. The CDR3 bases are TGTGCCATCAGCCCAGGGGAGGGAAATCAGCCCCAGCATTTT.